This T cell receptor (beta chain) was sequenced during a study of OX40 agonist ivuxolimab in advanced cancers. Study at large: Prior therapy, whether anti-PD-1, anti-PD-L1 or anti-CTLA-4, was allowed, and under 50% had some.

CDR1 is MDHEN, CDR2 SYDVKM, per germline. V lost 6 bases, J lost 5 bases, and 12 bases stayed unmatched. This CDR3 is built from 16 residues. The data were produced by immunoSEQ multiplex PCR, yet TCRdb's version contains in-frame clones alone and is incomplete. Of about 61,000 clones in the sample, just under 90% were seen once. The chain uses TRBV28 and TRBJ2-5; 10 bases are a match to TRBD2. The sequence was collected from an adult with an advanced solid tumor such as melanoma, head and neck, liver or kidney cancer. The sequenced sample was CD4+ or CD8+ T cells sorted from blood, obtained in a trial of the OX40 agonist ivuxolimab. CDR3: CASRDTERGGFETQYF. The DNA of the CDR3 is TGTGCCAGCAGAGACACTGAGCGGGGGGGCTTCGAGACCCAGTACTTC.